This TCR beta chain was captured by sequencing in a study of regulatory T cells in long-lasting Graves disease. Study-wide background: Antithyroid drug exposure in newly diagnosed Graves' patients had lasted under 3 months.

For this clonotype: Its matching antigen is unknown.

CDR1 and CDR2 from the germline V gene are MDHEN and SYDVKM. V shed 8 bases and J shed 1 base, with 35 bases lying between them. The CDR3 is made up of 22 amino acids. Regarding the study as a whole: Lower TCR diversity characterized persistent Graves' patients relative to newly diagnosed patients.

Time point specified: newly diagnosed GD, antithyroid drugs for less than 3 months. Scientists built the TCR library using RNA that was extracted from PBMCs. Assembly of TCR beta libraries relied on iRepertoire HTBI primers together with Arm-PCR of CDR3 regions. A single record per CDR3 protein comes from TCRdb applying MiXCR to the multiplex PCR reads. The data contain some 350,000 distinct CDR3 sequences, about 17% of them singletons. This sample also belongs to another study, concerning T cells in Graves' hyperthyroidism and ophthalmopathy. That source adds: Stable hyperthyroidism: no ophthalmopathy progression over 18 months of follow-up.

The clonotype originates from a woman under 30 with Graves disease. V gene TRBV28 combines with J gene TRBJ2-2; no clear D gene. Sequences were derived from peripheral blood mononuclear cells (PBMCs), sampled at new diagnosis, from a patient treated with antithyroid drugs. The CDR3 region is CASASLKNWGSVRTENTGELFF. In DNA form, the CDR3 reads TGTGCCAGCGCAAGTTTGAAAAACTGGGGATCTGTTAGAACAGAGAACACCGGGGAGCTGTTTTTT.